This T cell receptor beta chain is from a study of blood T cell repertoires in COVID-19. Across the study: Sources were T cells, B-cell-depleted T cells, or PBMCs; the material itself was cDNA or gDNA.

The CDR3 totals 14 residues. The V gene's germline CDR1 is SGHTA and CDR2 FQGNSA. The V segment lost 3 bases and the J segment 0 bases; nucleotides outside the gene matches: 1. This clone appeared a single time. TCRdb's table, derived via immunoSEQ multiplex PCR, lists solely in-frame clones and lacks some. The sample lists under 300,000 clones; roughly 84% were seen once. Sequences were obtained from peripheral blood. V is TRBV7-2 and J is TRBJ1-1, with 7 positions matching TRBD1. The TCR sequence derives from a woman in her 40s who had recovered from COVID-19. The CDR3 region has the DNA TGTGCCAGCAGCTTTGGGACAGTGAACACTGAAGCTTTCTTT. Its protein product is CASSFGTVNTEAFF.